The 22 T cell receptor beta chains below come from one sample, sequenced in a study of identifying expanded T cells in peripheral blood. Profiled with immunoSEQ multiplex PCR; TCRdb holds only in-frame clones, not every one. The profile shows 81,000 or so clones, roughly 84% of them singletons. Sample: blood. The origin of the receptors is a person aged 18 to 75 in good health.

This clone came up once. The chain joins TRBV28 to TRBJ1-1; no definite D call. Germline assignment: CDR1 MDHEN and CDR2 SYDVKM. V was trimmed by 6 bases and J by 4 bases, leaving 12 bases between them. CDR3 length: 13 residues. The CDR3 here is CASSPSTRTEAFF. CDR3 nucleotides: TGTGCCAGCAGCCCATCAACCCGCACTGAAGCTTTCTTT.

This sequence joins TRBV2 and TRBJ2-3; 8 bases are shared with TRBD1. The germline V gene encodes CDR1 SNHLY and CDR2 FYNNEI. CDR3 length equals 15 residues. J lost 2 bases, V lost 6 bases, and 7 bases had no gene match. As DNA, the CDR3 is TGTGCCAGCAGGGCAGGACAGGGACTCACAGATACGCAGTATTTT. The encoded protein is CASRAGQGLTDTQYF.

The rearrangement uses TRBV7-9 and TRBJ2-7; possibly TRBD2 for D (5 bases). This CDR3 spans 15 amino acids. Germline V gene data show CDR1 as SEHNR and CDR2 as FQNEAQ (reference sequence). V lost 1 base and J 7 bases, leaving 17 bases between the germline ends. The CDR3 bases are TGTGCCAGCAGCTTAGGAGTAGCCTGGTGGGAGGAGCAGTACTTC. Its translation is CASSLGVAWWEEQYF.

This clone was detected once. This rearrangement joins TRBV29-1 to TRBJ2-7, with D possibly being TRBD2 (5 bases). Germline CDR1 reads SQVTM; CDR2 reads ANQGSEA. Trimming removed 3 bases at V and 5 bases at J, with 14 bases between. The CDR3 contains 13 residues. The CDR3 is CSVERTFGNEQYF. In DNA form, the CDR3 reads TGCAGCGTTGAGCGGACCTTCGGGAACGAGCAGTACTTC.

The chain carries TRBV28 and TRBJ1-5, with TRBD1 as a possible D gene (6 bases). This CDR3 region has 15 residues. CDR1 and CDR2 from the germline V gene are MDHEN and SYDVKM. Trimming pared 4 bases from V and 6 bases from J, leaving 16 bases between. The CDR3 DNA sequence: TGTGCCAGCAGTTCGACTGGGGGCCCCAGTCAGCCCCAGCATTTT. Protein: CASSSTGGPSQPQHF.

The genes are TRBV7-8 and TRBJ2-1, with 7 bases fitting TRBD2. The CDR3 is made up of 16 amino acids. With 4 bases clipped from V and 6 bases from J, the junction kept 12 bases outside the gene matches. Germline V gene lookup returns CDR1 SGHVS and CDR2 FQNEAQ. The CDR3 nucleotides are TGTGCCAGCAGCTCCTCCGGGACTACGACATTCAATGAGCAGTTCTTC. Translating gives CASSSSGTTTFNEQFF.

The chain uses TRBV10-2 and TRBJ1-2; no definite D call. Germline lookup yields CDR1 WSHSY and CDR2 SAAADI. The CDR3 loop spans 13 amino acids. The V end lost 5 bases, the J end lost 4 bases, and 11 bases lay between the germline ends. The CDR3, as DNA: TGCGCCAGCAGTTCGGGAGAGCTCTATGGCTACACCTTC. As protein: CASSSGELYGYTF.

The chain couples TRBV29-1 to TRBJ2-3; a weak D match, TRBD1 (5 bases). Germline CDR1 reads SQVTM; CDR2 reads ANQGSEA. There are 13 residues in the CDR3. Deletions cut 0 bases from V and 10 bases from J, with 14 bases between. The CDR3 coding sequence is TGCAGCGTTGAAGAGGCAGGGAAGGGGCCGCAGTATTTT. Its translation: CSVEEAGKGPQYF.

This clone was counted a single time. The V gene is TRBV4-1, the J gene TRBJ2-7, with 7 bases aligning to TRBD2. Per the germline V gene, CDR1 is MGHRA and CDR2 is YSYEKL. The J segment lost 2 bases and the V segment lost 3 bases, leaving 4 bases of the junction unmatched. The CDR3 spans 14 residues. The CDR3 bases are TGCGCCAGCAGCCAGGCTAGCGGTCCCTACGAGCAGTACTTC. Translation: CASSQASGPYEQYF.

The genes are TRBV10-3 and TRBJ2-2, with D possibly being TRBD1 (6 bases). Germline V gene data show CDR1 as ENHRY and CDR2 as SYGVKD. V was shortened by 3 bases and J by 6 bases, with 20 bases between the two germline ends. The CDR3 has 17 amino acids. CDR3 bases: TGTGCCATCAGTGATCAAACGGACAGAAAGGCGTCCGGGGAGCTGTTTTTT. Translating it yields CAISDQTDRKASGELFF.

This clone was recorded a few times. Here the CDR3 reads CASSQDPAGRDEKLFF. The CDR3 DNA is TGCGCCAGCAGCCAAGATCCCGCAGGGCGGGATGAAAAACTGTTTTTT. V usage is TRBV4-1 and J usage is TRBJ1-4, with D perhaps matching TRBD1 (5 bases). There are 16 residues in the CDR3. Germline V gene data show CDR1 as MGHRA and CDR2 as YSYEKL. V lost 0 bases and J 6 bases, leaving 14 bases between the germline ends.

Only a few counts were recorded for this clone. The chain carries TRBV2 and TRBJ2-2; D perhaps matches TRBD2 (5 bases). Germline V lookup: CDR1 SNHLY, CDR2 FYNNEI. The V end lost 5 bases, the J end lost 6 bases, and 10 bases lay between the germline ends. The CDR3 runs to 13 residues. This CDR3 reads CASSKRGPGELFF. CDR3 bases: TGTGCCAGCAGTAAACGAGGGCCCGGGGAGCTGTTTTTT. The complete variable domain, with remaining parts taken from reference TRBV2 and TRBJ2-2, reads EPEVTQTPSHQVTQMGQEVILRCVPISNHLYFYWYRQILGQKVEFLVSFYNNEISEKSEIFDDQFSVERPDGSNFTLKIRSTKLEDSAMYFCASSKRGPGELFFGEGSRLTVL.

This chain connects TRBV9 to TRBJ2-4, with 9 bases identical to TRBD2. CDR3 length equals 14 residues. CDR1 SGDLS and CDR2 YYNGEE come from the germline V gene. The V segment lost 4 bases and the J segment 7 bases; nucleotides outside the gene matches: 6. The CDR3 sequence is CASSSRTSENIQYF. CDR3 bases: TGTGCCAGCAGCTCCCGGACTAGCGAGAACATTCAGTACTTC.

The gene calls are TRBV4-1 and TRBJ2-5, with D maybe TRBD1 (6 bases). Germline CDR1 is MGHRA and CDR2 is YSYEKL. Trimming stripped 9 bases from V and 0 bases from J, with 20 bases between. This CDR3 comprises 16 residues. CDR3 coding DNA: TGCGCCAGTGGCCCTACAATAAGGGGGAACCAAGAGACCCAGTACTTC. Its translation: CASGPTIRGNQETQYF.

V and J are TRBV4-3 and TRBJ2-1; possible D gene TRBD1, 5 bases. The germline V gene has CDR1 LGHNA and CDR2 YSLEER. The CDR3 is made up of 12 amino acids. Trimming cost V 4 bases and J 10 bases, with 11 bases left between them. The CDR3 region has the DNA TGCGCCAGCAGCCTATATAAGGGGGAGCAGTTCTTC. Protein: CASSLYKGEQFF.

J is TRBJ2-2 and V is TRBV28; 11 bases map to TRBD1. This CDR3 region has 16 residues. Per the germline V gene, CDR1 is MDHEN and CDR2 is SYDVKM. V lost 6 bases to trimming and J lost 4 bases; unmatched junction nucleotides: 7. CDR3 sequence reads: CASRPTGTGGTGELFF. The CDR3 DNA sequence: TGTGCCAGCAGACCTACCGGGACAGGGGGCACCGGGGAGCTGTTTTTT.

The chain combines TRBV30 with TRBJ1-1; D uncertain. The CDR3 length is 10 residues. V was trimmed by 6 bases and J by 7 bases, leaving 9 bases between them. In germline, CDR1 is GTSNPN, CDR2 SVGIG (reference sequence). CDR3 DNA: TGTGCCTGCGGAGTGATTGAAGCTTTCTTT. It specifies CACGVIEAFF.

The V gene is TRBV2, the J gene TRBJ2-3; 12 bases are a match to TRBD2. V was pared by 7 bases and J by 5 bases, with 13 bases of the junction left unmatched. Germline loops: CDR1 SNHLY, CDR2 FYNNEI. The CDR3 has 17 amino acids. DNA for the CDR3: TGTGCCAGCACCCTCCCCCGACTAGCGGGAGATAGAGATACGCAGTATTTT. It codes for CASTLPRLAGDRDTQYF.

This rearrangement joins TRBV21-1 to TRBJ1-5. TRBV21-1 is assigned pseudogene status. This CDR3 contains 19 residues. DNA for the CDR3: TGTGCCAGCAGCAAAGGTCCGGTTGGATTGGTCTCGAGCAATCAGCCCCAGCATTTT. Amino acid sequence: CASSKGPVGLVSSNQPQHF.

This clone was detected once. J is TRBJ1-1 and V is TRBV28; D uncertain. Germline CDR1 reads MDHEN; CDR2 reads SYDVKM. This CDR3 is 13 amino acids long. Trimming took 2 bases from V and 11 from J, leaving 15 bases between them. CDR3 coding DNA: TGTGCCAGCAGTTTAGCCGGGAGGCCCGATGCTTTCTTT. It specifies CASSLAGRPDAFF.

V usage is TRBV5-8 and J usage is TRBJ2-1, with 7 bases that match TRBD2. Germline V gene lookup returns CDR1 SGHTS and CDR2 YDEGEE. Losses at the gene ends were 0 bases for V and 3 bases for J; bases not matched to a gene: 6. CDR3 length: 16 residues. The CDR3 is CASSLDGGSLYNEQFF. DNA for the CDR3: TGTGCCAGCAGCTTGGACGGCGGGAGCCTCTACAATGAGCAGTTCTTC. The variable domain in full, with the rest retrieved from reference TRBV5-8 and TRBJ2-1, is EAGVTQSPTHLIKTRGQQATLRCSPISGHTSVYWYQQALGLGLQFLLWYDEGEERNRGNFPPRFSGRQFPNYSSELNVNALELEDSALYLCASSLDGGSLYNEQFFGPGTRLTVL.

V and J are TRBV11-2 and TRBJ1-1, with 7 bases lining up with TRBD1. Germline V gene sequence: CDR1 SGHAT, CDR2 FQNNGV. The CDR3 is 11 residues long. V lost 5 bases and J lost 12; bases outside the gene matches: 6. The CDR3 protein is CASSPTGVTFF. As DNA, the CDR3 is TGTGCCAGCAGCCCCACAGGGGTAACTTTCTTT.